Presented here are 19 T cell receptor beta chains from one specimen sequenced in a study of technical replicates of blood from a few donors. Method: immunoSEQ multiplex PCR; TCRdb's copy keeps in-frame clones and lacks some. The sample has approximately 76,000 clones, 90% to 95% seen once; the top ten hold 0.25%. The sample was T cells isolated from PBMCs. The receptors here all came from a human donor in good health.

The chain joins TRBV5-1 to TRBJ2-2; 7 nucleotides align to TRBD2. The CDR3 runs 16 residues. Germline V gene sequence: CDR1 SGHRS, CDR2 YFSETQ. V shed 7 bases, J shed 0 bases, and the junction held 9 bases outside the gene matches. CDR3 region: CASSREGSANTGELFF. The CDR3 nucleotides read TGCGCCAGCTCTAGGGAGGGCTCGGCGAACACCGGGGAGCTGTTTTTT.

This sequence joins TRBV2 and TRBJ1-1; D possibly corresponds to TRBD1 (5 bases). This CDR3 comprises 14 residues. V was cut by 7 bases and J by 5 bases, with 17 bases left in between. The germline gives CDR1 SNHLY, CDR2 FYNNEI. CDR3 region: CASITPRGWTEAFF. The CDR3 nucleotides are TGTGCCAGCATCACACCCCGGGGGTGGACTGAAGCTTTCTTT.

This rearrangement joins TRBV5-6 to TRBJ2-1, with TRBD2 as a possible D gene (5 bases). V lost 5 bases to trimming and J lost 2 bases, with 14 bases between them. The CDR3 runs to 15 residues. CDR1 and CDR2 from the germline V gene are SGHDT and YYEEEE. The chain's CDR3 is CASRSEGLTYNEQFF. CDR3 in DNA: TGTGCCAGCAGGAGCGAGGGTTTAACCTACAATGAGCAGTTCTTC.

The CDR3 protein is CASSPPQLAGGYEQYF. The CDR3, as DNA: TGTGCCAGCAGCCCCCCCCAACTAGCGGGAGGCTACGAGCAGTACTTC. This rearrangement joins TRBV28 to TRBJ2-7, with TRBD2 matching 12 bases. With 6 bases clipped from V and 3 bases from J, the junction kept 9 bases outside the gene matches. Germline assignment: CDR1 MDHEN and CDR2 SYDVKM. The CDR3 is 16 residues long.

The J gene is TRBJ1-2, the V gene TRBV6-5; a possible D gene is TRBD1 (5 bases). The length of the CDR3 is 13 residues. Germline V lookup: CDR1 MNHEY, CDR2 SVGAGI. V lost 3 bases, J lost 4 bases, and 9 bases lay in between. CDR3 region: CASSYWGFYGYTF. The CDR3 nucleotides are TGTGCCAGCAGTTATTGGGGCTTCTATGGCTACACCTTC.

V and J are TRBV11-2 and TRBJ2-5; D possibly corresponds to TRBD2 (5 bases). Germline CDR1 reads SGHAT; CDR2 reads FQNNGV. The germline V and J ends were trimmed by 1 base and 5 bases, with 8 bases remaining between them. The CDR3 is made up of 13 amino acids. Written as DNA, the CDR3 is TGTGCCAGCAGCTTAGCCTGGGAGGAGACCCAGTACTTC. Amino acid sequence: CASSLAWEETQYF.

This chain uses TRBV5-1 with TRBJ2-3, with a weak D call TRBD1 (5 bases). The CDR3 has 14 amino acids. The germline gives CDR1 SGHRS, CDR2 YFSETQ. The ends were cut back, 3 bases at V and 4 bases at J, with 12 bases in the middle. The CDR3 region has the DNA TGCGCCAGCAGCTCGCGGACATCTGCAGATACGCAGTATTTT. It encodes CASSSRTSADTQYF.

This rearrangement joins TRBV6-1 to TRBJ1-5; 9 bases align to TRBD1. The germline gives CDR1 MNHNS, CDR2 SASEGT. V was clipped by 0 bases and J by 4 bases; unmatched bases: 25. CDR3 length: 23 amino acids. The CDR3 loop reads CASSEAAWRSGTGNYYENQPQHF. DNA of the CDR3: TGTGCCAGCAGTGAAGCGGCTTGGAGGTCCGGGACAGGGAATTATTATGAGAATCAGCCCCAGCATTTT.

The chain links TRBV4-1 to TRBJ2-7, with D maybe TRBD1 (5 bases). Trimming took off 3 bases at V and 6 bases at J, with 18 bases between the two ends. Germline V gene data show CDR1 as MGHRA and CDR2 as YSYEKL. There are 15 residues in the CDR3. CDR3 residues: CASSHLLGVMGEQYF. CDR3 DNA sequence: TGCGCCAGCAGCCACCTTTTAGGGGTCATGGGCGAGCAGTACTTC.

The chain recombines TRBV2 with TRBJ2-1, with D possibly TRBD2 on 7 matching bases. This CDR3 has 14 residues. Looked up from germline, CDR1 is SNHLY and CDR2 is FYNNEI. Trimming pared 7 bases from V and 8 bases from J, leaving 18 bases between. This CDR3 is CASTREGVGDEQFF. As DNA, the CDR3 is TGTGCCAGCACGAGGGAGGGGGTAGGCGATGAGCAGTTCTTC.

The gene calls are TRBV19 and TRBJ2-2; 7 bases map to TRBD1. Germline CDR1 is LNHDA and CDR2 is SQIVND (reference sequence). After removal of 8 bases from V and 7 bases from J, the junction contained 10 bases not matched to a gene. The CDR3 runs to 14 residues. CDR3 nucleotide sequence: TGTGCCAGTGACAGGAAAACAGGGGTCGGGGAGCTGTTTTTT. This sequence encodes CASDRKTGVGELFF. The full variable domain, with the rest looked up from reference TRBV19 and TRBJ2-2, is DGGITQSPKYLFRKEGQNVTLSCEQNLNHDAMYWYRQDPGQGLRLIYYSQIVNDFQKGDIAEGYSVSREKKESFPLTVTSAQKNPTAFYLCASDRKTGVGELFFGEGSRLTVL.

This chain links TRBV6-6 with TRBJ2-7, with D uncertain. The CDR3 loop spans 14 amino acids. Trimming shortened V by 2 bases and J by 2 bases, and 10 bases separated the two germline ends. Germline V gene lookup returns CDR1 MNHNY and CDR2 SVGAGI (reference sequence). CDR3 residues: CASSYAGSTYEQYF. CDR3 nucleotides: TGTGCCAGCAGTTACGCAGGATCTACCTACGAGCAGTACTTC.

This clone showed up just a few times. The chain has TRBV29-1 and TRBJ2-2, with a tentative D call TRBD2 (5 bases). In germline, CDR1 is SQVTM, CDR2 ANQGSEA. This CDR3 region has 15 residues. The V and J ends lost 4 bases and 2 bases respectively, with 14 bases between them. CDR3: CSVVEGGPNTGELFF. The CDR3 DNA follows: TGCAGCGTTGTTGAGGGCGGACCTAACACCGGGGAGCTGTTTTTT.

In nucleotides, the CDR3 is TGCGCCAGCAGTGAGTCAACGCACCAGGATACGCAGTATTTT. It yields the protein CASSESTHQDTQYF. The chain uses TRBV10-1 and TRBJ2-3; D is undetermined. Germline V gene sequence: CDR1 WNHNN, CDR2 SYGVQD (reference sequence). V lost 0 bases to trimming and J lost 6 bases, with 10 bases between them. This CDR3 contains 14 residues.

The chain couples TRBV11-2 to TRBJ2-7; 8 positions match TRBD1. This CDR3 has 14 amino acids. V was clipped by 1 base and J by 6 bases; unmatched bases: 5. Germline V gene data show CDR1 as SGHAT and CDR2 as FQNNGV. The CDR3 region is CASSLVRGLGEQYF. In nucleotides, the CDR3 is TGTGCCAGCAGCTTAGTCAGGGGGCTTGGCGAGCAGTACTTC.

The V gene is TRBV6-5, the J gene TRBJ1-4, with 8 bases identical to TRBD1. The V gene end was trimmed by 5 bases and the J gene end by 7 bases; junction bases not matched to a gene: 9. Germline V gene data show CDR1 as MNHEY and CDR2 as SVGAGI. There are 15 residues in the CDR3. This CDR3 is CASSGNRGKVEKLFF. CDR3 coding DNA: TGTGCCAGCAGTGGGAACAGGGGGAAGGTTGAAAAACTGTTTTTT.

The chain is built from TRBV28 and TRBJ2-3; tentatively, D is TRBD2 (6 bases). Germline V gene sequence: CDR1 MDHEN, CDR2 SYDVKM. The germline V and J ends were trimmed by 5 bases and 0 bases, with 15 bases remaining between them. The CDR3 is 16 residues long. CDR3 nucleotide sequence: TGTGCCAGCAGTCCCTTTCGGAGCGGGAGCACAGATACGCAGTATTTT. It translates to CASSPFRSGSTDTQYF.

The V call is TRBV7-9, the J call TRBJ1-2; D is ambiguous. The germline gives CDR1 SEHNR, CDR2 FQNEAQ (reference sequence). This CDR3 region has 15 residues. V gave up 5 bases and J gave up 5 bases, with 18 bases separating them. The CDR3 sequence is CASSGRELEDYGYTF. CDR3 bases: TGTGCCAGCAGCGGGAGGGAGTTAGAAGATTATGGCTACACCTTC. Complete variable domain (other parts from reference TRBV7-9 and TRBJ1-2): DTGVSQNPRHKITKRGQNVTFRCDPISEHNRLYWYRQTLGQGPEFLTYFQNEAQLEKSRLLSDRFSAERPKGSFSTLEIQRTEQGDSAMYLCASSGRELEDYGYTFGSGTRLTVV.

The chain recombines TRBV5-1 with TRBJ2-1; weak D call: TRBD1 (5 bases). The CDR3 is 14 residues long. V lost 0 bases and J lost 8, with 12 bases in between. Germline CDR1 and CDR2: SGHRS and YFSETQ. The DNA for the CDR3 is TGCGCCAGCAGCTTGGTCTGGCAACAGGATGAGCAGTTCTTC. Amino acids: CASSLVWQQDEQFF.